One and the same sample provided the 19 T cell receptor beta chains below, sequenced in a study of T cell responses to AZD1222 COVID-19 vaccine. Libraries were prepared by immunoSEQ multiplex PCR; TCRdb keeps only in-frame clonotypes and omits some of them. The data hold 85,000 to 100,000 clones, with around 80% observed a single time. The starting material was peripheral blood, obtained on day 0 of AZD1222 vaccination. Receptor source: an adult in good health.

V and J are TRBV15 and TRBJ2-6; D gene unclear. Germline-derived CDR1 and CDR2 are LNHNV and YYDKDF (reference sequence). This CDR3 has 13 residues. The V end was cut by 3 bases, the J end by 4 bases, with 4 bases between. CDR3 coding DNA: TGTGCCACCAGCAGCCGAGGGGCCAACGTCCTGACTTTC. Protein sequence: CATSSRGANVLTF.

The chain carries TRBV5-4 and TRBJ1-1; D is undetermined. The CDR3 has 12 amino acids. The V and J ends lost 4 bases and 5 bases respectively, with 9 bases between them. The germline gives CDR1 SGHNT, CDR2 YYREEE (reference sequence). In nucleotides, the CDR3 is TGTGCCAGCAGCCTTGATTGGACTGAAGCTTTCTTT. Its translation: CASSLDWTEAFF.

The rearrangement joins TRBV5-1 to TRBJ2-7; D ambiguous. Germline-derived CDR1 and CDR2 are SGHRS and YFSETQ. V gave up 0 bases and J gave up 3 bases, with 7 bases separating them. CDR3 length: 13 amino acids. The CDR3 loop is CASSLDGIYEQYF. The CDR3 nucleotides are TGCGCCAGCAGCTTGGACGGTATCTACGAGCAGTACTTC.

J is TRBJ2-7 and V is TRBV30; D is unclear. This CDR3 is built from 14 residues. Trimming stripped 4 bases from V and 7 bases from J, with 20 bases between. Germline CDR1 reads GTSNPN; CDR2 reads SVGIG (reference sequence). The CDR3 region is CAWNNDTGVGEQYF. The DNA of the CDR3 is TGTGCCTGGAATAATGACACCGGTGTAGGTGAGCAGTACTTC.

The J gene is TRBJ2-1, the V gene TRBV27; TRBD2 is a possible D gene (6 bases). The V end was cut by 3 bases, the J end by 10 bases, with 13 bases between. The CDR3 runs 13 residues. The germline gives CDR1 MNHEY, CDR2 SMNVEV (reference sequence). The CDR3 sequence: CASSFTEGNEQFF. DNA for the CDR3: TGTGCCAGCAGTTTCACGGAGGGAAACGAGCAGTTCTTC.

CDR3 region: CASSSGLAGDFYEQYF. The CDR3 DNA is TGTGCCAGCAGCTCCGGACTAGCGGGCGACTTCTACGAGCAGTACTTC. The J gene is TRBJ2-7, the V gene TRBV5-4; 11 nucleotides match TRBD2. The germline V gene has CDR1 SGHNT and CDR2 YYREEE (reference sequence). The V and J ends lost 3 bases and 3 bases, in that order; junction bases with no gene match: 8. This CDR3 has 16 residues. Filled out from reference TRBV5-4 and TRBJ2-7, the complete variable domain reads ETGVTQSPTHLIKTRGQQVTLRCSSQSGHNTVSWYQQALGQGPQFIFQYYREEENGRGNFPPRFSGLQFPNYSSELNVNALELDDSALYLCASSSGLAGDFYEQYFGPGTRLTVT.

The chain's CDR3 is CASSQTSGTPRGEQFF. The CDR3, as DNA: TGCGCCAGCAGCCAAACTAGCGGGACACCCCGGGGTGAGCAGTTCTTC. The V gene is TRBV5-1, the J gene TRBJ2-1; 10 bases are a match to TRBD2. The V gene's germline CDR1 is SGHRS and CDR2 YFSETQ. Losses at the gene ends were 4 bases for V and 9 bases for J; bases not matched to a gene: 13. The CDR3 runs to 16 residues.

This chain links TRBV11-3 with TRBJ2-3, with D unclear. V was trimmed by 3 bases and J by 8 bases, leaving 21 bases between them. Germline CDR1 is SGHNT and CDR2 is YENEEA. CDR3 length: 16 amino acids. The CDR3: CASSLGHSAWGSTQYF. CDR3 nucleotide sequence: TGTGCCAGCAGCTTGGGTCACTCCGCGTGGGGTAGTACGCAGTATTTT.

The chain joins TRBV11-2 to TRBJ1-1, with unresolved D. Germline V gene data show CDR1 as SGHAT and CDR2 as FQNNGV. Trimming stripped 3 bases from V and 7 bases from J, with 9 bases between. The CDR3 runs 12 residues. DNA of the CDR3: TGTGCCAGCAGCTTCGTCCAGTATGAAGCTTTCTTT. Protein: CASSFVQYEAFF.

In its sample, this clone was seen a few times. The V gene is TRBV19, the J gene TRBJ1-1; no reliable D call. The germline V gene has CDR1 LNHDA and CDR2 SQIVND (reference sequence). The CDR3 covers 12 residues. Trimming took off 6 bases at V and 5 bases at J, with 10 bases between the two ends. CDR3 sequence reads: CASRSLETEAFF. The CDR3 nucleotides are TGTGCCAGTAGGTCTCTAGAAACTGAAGCTTTCTTT.

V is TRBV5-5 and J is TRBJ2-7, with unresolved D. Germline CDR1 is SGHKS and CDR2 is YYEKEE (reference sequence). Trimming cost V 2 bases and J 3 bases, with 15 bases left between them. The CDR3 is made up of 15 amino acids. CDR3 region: CASSLGPTPVYEQYF. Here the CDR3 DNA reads TGTGCCAGCAGCTTAGGCCCAACCCCAGTCTACGAGCAGTACTTC.

Here the CDR3 reads CASSLLGPGNTGELFF. For the CDR3, the DNA is TGCGCCAGCAGCTTGTTAGGTCCAGGGAACACCGGGGAGCTGTTTTTT. J is TRBJ2-2 and V is TRBV5-1; D gene uncertain. Per germline, CDR1 SGHRS and CDR2 YFSETQ. The CDR3 is 16 amino acids. Trimming stripped 1 base from V and 1 base from J, with 11 bases between. Full variable domain (outside the CDR3, taken from reference TRBV5-1 and TRBJ2-2): KAGVTQTPRYLIKTRGQQVTLSCSPISGHRSVSWYQQTPGQGLQFLFEYFSETQRNKGNFPGRFSGRQFSNSRSEMNVSTLELGDSALYLCASSLLGPGNTGELFFGEGSRLTVL.

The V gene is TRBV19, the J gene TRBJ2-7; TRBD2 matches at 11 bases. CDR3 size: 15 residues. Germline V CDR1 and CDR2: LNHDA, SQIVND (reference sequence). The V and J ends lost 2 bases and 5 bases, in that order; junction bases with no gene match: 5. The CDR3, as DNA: TGTGCCAGTAGTATAAGTAGCGGGAGGGCCGACGAGCAGTACTTC. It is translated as CASSISSGRADEQYF.

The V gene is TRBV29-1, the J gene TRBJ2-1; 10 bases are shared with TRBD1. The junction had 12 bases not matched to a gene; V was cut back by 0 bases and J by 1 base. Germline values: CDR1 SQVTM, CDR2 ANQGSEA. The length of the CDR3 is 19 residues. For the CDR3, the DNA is TGCAGCGTTGAAGATCGGGGACAGGGGTCCGTGGGGTCCTACAATGAGCAGTTCTTC. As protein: CSVEDRGQGSVGSYNEQFF.

The CDR3: CASSLEGHAEAFF. CDR3 DNA: TGCGCCAGCAGCTTGGAGGGGCACGCTGAAGCTTTCTTT. The V and J genes are TRBV5-1 and TRBJ1-1; D is perhaps TRBD1 (5 bases). V lost 0 bases, J lost 6 bases, and 9 bases lay in between. The CDR3 sequence is 13 residues long. The germline V gene encodes CDR1 SGHRS and CDR2 YFSETQ.

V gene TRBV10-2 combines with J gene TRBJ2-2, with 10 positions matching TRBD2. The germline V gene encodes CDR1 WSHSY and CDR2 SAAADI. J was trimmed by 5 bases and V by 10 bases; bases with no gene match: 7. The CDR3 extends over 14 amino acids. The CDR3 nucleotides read TGCGCCACCCGTCTAGCGGGAGTTACCGGGGAGCTGTTTTTT. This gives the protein CATRLAGVTGELFF.

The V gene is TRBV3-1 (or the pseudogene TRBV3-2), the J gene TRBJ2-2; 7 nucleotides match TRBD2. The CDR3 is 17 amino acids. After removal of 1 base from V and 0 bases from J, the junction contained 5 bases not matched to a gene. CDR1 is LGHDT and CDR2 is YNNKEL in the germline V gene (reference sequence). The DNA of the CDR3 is TGTGCCAGCAGCCAAGTGGTTGGGGGGGCGAACACCGGGGAGCTGTTTTTT. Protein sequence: CASSQVVGGANTGELFF.

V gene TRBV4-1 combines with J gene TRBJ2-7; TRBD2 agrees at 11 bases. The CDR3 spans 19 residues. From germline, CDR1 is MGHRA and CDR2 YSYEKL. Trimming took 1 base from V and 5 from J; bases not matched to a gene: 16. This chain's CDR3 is CASSQAPSPSSGRSNEQYF. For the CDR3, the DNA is TGCGCCAGCAGCCAAGCTCCTTCCCCCTCTAGCGGGAGGTCCAACGAGCAGTACTTC.

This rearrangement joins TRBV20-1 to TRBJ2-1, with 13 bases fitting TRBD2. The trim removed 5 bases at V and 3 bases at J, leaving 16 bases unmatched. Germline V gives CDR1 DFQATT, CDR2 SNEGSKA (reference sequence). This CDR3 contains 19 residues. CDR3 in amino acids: CSAGARAGTSGKHYNEQFF. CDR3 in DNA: TGCAGTGCTGGTGCGAGAGCCGGGACTAGCGGGAAGCACTACAATGAGCAGTTCTTC.